Shown below are 17 T cell receptor beta chains from a single sample sequenced in a study of blood T cell repertoires in COVID-19. Here immunoSEQ multiplex PCR was the method, and the copy in TCRdb shows in-frame clones only, minus some. The profile shows about 40,000 clones, 87% of them singletons. Sequenced input: peripheral blood. The receptors were gathered from a man in his 60s with acute or convalescent COVID-19.

The chain carries TRBV5-1 and TRBJ1-5; TRBD1 aligns across 10 bases. V lost 0 bases to trimming and J lost 5 bases; unmatched junction nucleotides: 2. Germline CDR1 is SGHRS and CDR2 is YFSETQ. There are 15 residues in the CDR3. CDR3 residues: CASSLAGTGDQPQHF. The CDR3 DNA follows: TGCGCCAGCAGCTTGGCGGGGACAGGGGATCAGCCCCAGCATTTT.

This rearrangement joins TRBV5-4 to TRBJ2-1, with 11 bases fitting TRBD2. V lost 4 bases to trimming and J lost 7 bases; unmatched junction nucleotides: 7. Germline V gene lookup returns CDR1 SGHNT and CDR2 YYREEE (reference sequence). The CDR3 has 15 amino acids. The CDR3 DNA follows: TGTGCCAGCAGCCACCCTAGCGGGAGGTTAAATGAGCAGTTCTTC. Its translation: CASSHPSGRLNEQFF.

The V call is TRBV2, the J call TRBJ2-7; 7 bases are a match to TRBD2. Germline V CDR1 and CDR2: SNHLY, FYNNEI. The trim removed 5 bases at V and 4 bases at J, leaving 5 bases unmatched. This CDR3 comprises 13 residues. The CDR3, as DNA: TGTGCCAGCAGTACGACTAGCCTTTACGAGCAGTACTTC. Protein sequence: CASSTTSLYEQYF.

This rearrangement joins TRBV5-8 to TRBJ2-2; 11 bases are shared with TRBD1. The CDR3 sequence is 15 residues long. J was trimmed by 6 bases and V by 3 bases; bases with no gene match: 4. The V gene's germline CDR1 is SGHTS and CDR2 YDEGEE. The CDR3 nucleotides are TGTGCCAGCAGCTGGGACAGGGGGGGAGCCGGGGAGCTGTTTTTT. The encoded protein is CASSWDRGGAGELFF.

In nucleotides, the CDR3 is TGCGCCAGCAGTGATGGTAGTCTTAGCTCCTACGAGCAGTACTTC. Translation gives CASSDGSLSSYEQYF. The chain couples TRBV10-1 to TRBJ2-7; D gene uncertain. In germline, CDR1 is WNHNN, CDR2 SYGVQD (reference sequence). There are 15 residues in the CDR3. With 3 bases removed from V and 0 bases from J, the gap between germline ends came to 12 bases.

The gene calls are TRBV10-1 and TRBJ1-2; TRBD1 matches at 8 bases. Germline CDR1 WNHNN, CDR2 SYGVQD (reference sequence). J lost 3 bases, V lost 9 bases, and 0 bases had no gene match. The CDR3 length is 11 residues. The CDR3 here is CARGQDYGYTF. CDR3 nucleotides: TGCGCCAGGGGACAGGACTATGGCTACACCTTC.

V is TRBV11-3 and J is TRBJ2-1; the match to TRBD2 covers 8 bases. The CDR3 spans 17 residues. Trimming took 0 bases from V and 7 from J; bases not matched to a gene: 11. Germline V gene sequence: CDR1 SGHNT, CDR2 YENEEA. In DNA, the CDR3 is TGTGCCAGCAGCTTAGATAGTACGGTCGGGAGGGGAAATGAGCAGTTCTTC. Its translation is CASSLDSTVGRGNEQFF.

The V gene is TRBV9, the J gene TRBJ2-3, with TRBD1 matching over 9 bases. The CDR3 covers 16 residues. J gave up 2 bases and V 4 bases, and 8 bases lay outside the gene matches. Germline values: CDR1 SGDLS, CDR2 YYNGEE. The CDR3 DNA reads as TGTGCCAGCAGCCCATCGGGACAGGGTGCCACAGATACGCAGTATTTT. Protein sequence: CASSPSGQGATDTQYF.

This clone was found once. CDR3 nucleotide sequence: TGTGCCAGCAGTGTGACAGGGCGTATGACTGAAGCTTTCTTT. This gives the protein CASSVTGRMTEAFF. V gene TRBV25-1 combines with J gene TRBJ1-1, with TRBD1 matching 7 bases. Looked up from germline, CDR1 is MGHDK and CDR2 is SYGVNS. The CDR3 contains 14 residues. Unmatched junction bases numbered 7, after V lost 4 bases and J lost 5 bases.

V is TRBV15 and J is TRBJ2-1; possible D gene TRBD1, 5 bases. Germline lookup yields CDR1 LNHNV and CDR2 YYDKDF (reference sequence). CDR3 length equals 15 residues. V dropped 0 bases and J dropped 6 bases, with 12 bases sitting between them. CDR3 in amino acids: CATSRDLDSPNEQFF. The DNA of the CDR3 is TGTGCCACCAGCAGAGATCTTGACAGCCCCAATGAGCAGTTCTTC.

The chain links TRBV7-9 to TRBJ2-7, with 12 positions matching TRBD1. This CDR3 is built from 16 residues. Germline trimming cut 3 bases from V and 6 bases from J; bases unmatched to any gene: 9. Germline values: CDR1 SEHNR, CDR2 FQNEAQ (reference sequence). The CDR3 DNA reads as TGTGCCAGCAGCTTTTCCACCGGGACAGGGGGCTCCGAGCAGTACTTC. Its protein is CASSFSTGTGGSEQYF.

The gene calls are TRBV11-2 and TRBJ1-1; TRBD1 is a possible D gene (5 bases). This CDR3 has 13 residues. The germline V gene has CDR1 SGHAT and CDR2 FQNNGV. Trimming left V 3 bases short and J 1 base short, with 6 bases between. The CDR3 loop is CASSLTANTEAFF. The DNA for the CDR3 is TGTGCCAGCAGCTTGACAGCGAACACTGAAGCTTTCTTT.

The rearrangement joins TRBV7-9 to TRBJ2-3; possible D gene TRBD1, 5 bases. V was clipped by 0 bases and J by 2 bases, with 6 bases between them. The CDR3 sequence is 14 residues long. Germline lookup yields CDR1 SEHNR and CDR2 FQNEAQ (reference sequence). The CDR3 DNA reads as TGTGCCAGCAGCTTAGCGGGGCCCACAGATACGCAGTATTTT. Its protein product is CASSLAGPTDTQYF.

The chain carries TRBV5-1 and TRBJ2-3; D unclear. Trimming pared 0 bases from V and 0 bases from J, leaving 5 bases between. In germline, CDR1 is SGHRS, CDR2 YFSETQ. The CDR3 totals 14 residues. The CDR3: CASSLVLSTDTQYF. In DNA form, the CDR3 reads TGCGCCAGCAGCTTGGTCCTAAGCACAGATACGCAGTATTTT.

The gene calls are TRBV5-1 and TRBJ1-1; 7 bases are shared with TRBD1. The V gene end was trimmed by 4 bases and the J gene end by 1 base; junction bases not matched to a gene: 4. Germline V gene lookup returns CDR1 SGHRS and CDR2 YFSETQ. CDR3 length equals 14 residues. CDR3 DNA: TGCGCCAGCAGCCGTGGGACAGCGAACACTGAAGCTTTCTTT. As protein: CASSRGTANTEAFF.

The chain's CDR3 is CASSSRGGEHGYTF. Here the CDR3 DNA reads TGTGCCAGCAGCTCTCGGGGGGGCGAACACGGCTACACCTTC. The chain carries TRBV11-3 and TRBJ1-2; maybe TRBD1 (6 bases). With 4 bases removed from V and 8 bases from J, the gap between germline ends came to 17 bases. The CDR3 is 14 residues long. Germline V gene data show CDR1 as SGHNT and CDR2 as YENEEA. Looking up the rest from reference TRBV11-3 and TRBJ1-2 gives the full variable domain: EAGVVQSPRYKIIEKKQPVAFWCNPISGHNTLYWYLQNLGQGPELLIRYENEEAVDDSQLPKDRFSAERLKGVDSTLKIQPAELGDSAVYLCASSSRGGEHGYTFGSGTRLTVV.

This chain connects TRBV18 to TRBJ2-1, with 10 bases fitting TRBD2. The CDR3 extends over 17 amino acids. CDR1 KGHSH and CDR2 LQKENI come from the germline V gene. The V gene end was trimmed by 6 bases and the J gene end by 2 bases; junction bases not matched to a gene: 10. The CDR3 sequence is CASSKGSGRIAYNEQFF. The CDR3 DNA reads TGTGCCAGCTCTAAGGGTAGCGGGAGGATCGCCTACAATGAGCAGTTCTTC. The full variable domain, with the rest looked up from reference TRBV18 and TRBJ2-1, is NAGVMQNPRHLVRRRGQEARLRCSPMKGHSHVYWYRQLPEEGLKFMVYLQKENIIDESGMPKERFSAEFPKEGPSILRIQQVVRGDSAAYFCASSKGSGRIAYNEQFFGPGTRLTVL.